The clone carrying this T cell receptor beta chain was seen a few times. One end of the junction is discordant with germline, which a read error may explain. This CDR3 region has 15 residues. Germline assignment: CDR1 SSHAT and CDR2 FNYEAQ (reference sequence). TCRdb itself ran the reads through MiXCR, one entry per CDR3 protein. The sample contains about 18,000 distinct CDR3 sequences, around 9.6% of which appear only once. This sample is part of a study of type 1 regulatory T cells. Study details: An in vitro protocol generated T-allo10, a Tr1-enriched, alloantigen-specific CD4 T cell product.

This receptor was taken from a human donor in good health. The sequenced sample was CD4+ T cells, either the whole sample or a sorted fraction (not recorded which). This rearrangement joins TRBV7-7 to TRBJ2-3, with 7 bases lining up with TRBD2. The CDR3 sequence is CASSQGLVSGDTQYF. CDR3 sequence (DNA): TGTGCTAGCAGCCAAGGACTAGTTTCGGGAGATACGCAGTATTTT.